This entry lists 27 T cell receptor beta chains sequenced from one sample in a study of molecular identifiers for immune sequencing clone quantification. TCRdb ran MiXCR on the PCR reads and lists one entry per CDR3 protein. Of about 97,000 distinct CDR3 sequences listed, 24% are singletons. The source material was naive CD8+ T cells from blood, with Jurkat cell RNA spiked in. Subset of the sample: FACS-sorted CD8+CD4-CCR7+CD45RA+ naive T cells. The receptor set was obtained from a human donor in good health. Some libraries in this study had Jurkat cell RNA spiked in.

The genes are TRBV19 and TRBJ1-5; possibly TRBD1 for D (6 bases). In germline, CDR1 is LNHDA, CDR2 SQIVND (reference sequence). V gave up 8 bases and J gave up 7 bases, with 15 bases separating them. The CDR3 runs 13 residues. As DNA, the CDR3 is TGTGCCAGTGCATGGACAGCCCCACAGCCCCAGCATTTT. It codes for CASAWTAPQPQHF. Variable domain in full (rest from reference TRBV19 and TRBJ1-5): DGGITQSPKYLFRKEGQNVTLSCEQNLNHDAMYWYRQDPGQGLRLIYYSQIVNDFQKGDIAEGYSVSREKKESFPLTVTSAQKNPTAFYLCASAWTAPQPQHFGDGTRLSIL.

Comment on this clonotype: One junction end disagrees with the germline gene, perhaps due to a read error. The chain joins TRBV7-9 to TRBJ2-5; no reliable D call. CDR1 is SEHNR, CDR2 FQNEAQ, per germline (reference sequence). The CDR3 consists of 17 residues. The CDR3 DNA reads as TGTGCCAGCAGCATCCCAGTAGGCACCGGGCCGCAAGCGCCCCAGTCCTTC. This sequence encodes CASSIPVGTGPQAPQSF.

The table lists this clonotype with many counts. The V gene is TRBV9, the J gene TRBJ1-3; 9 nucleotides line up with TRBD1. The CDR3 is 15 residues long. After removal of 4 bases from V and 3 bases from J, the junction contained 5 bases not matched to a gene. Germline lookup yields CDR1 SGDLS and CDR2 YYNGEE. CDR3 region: CASSSGQGGGNTIYF. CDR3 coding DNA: TGTGCCAGCAGCTCGGGACAGGGAGGTGGAAACACCATATATTTT.

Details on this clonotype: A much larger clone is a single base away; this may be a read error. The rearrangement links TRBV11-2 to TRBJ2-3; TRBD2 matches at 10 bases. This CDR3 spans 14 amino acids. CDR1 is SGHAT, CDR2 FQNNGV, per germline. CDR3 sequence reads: CAILAGGHTATQYF. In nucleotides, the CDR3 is TGTGCCATATTAGCGGGGGGTCACACAGCTACGCAGTATTTT.

CDR3 coding DNA: TGTGCCAGCAGTAACCAGATAGGCTCTGGGGCCAACGTCCTGACTTTC. This gives the protein CASSNQIGSGANVLTF. V gene TRBV7-2 combines with J gene TRBJ2-6; D is ambiguous. CDR1 and CDR2 (germline): SGHTA, FQGNSA. This CDR3 spans 16 amino acids. V gave up 6 bases and J gave up 0 bases, with 12 bases separating them.

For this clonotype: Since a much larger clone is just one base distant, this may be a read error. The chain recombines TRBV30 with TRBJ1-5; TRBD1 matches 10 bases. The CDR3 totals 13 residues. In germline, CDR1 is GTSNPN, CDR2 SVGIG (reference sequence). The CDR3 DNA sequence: TGTGCCTGGGGGACAGGGGTAGGCCAGCACCAGCATTTT. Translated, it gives CAWGTGVGQHQHF. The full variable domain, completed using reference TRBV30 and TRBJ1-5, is SQTIHQWPATLVQPVGSPLSLECTVEGTSNPNLYWYRQAAGRGLQLLFYSVGIGQISSEVPQNLSASRPQDRQFILSSKKLLLSDSGFYLCAWGTGVGQHQHFGDGTRLSIL.

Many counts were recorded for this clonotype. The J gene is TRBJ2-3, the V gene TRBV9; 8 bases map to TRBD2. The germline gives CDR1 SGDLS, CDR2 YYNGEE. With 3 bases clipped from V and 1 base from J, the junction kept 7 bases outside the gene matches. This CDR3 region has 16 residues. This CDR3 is CASSEYGRVGTDTQYF. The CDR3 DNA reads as TGTGCCAGCAGCGAGTACGGGAGGGTGGGCACAGATACGCAGTATTTT.

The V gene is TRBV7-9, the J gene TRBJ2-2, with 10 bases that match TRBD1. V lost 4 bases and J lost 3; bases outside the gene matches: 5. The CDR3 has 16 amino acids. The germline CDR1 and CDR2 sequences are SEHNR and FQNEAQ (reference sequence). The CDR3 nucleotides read TGTGCCAGCAGCTCCAGAGACAGGGGGCACACCGGGGAGCTGTTTTTT. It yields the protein CASSSRDRGHTGELFF.

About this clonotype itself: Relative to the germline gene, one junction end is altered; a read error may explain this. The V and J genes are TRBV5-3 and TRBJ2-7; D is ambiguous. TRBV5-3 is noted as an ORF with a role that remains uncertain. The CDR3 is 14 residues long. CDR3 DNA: TGTGCCAGCAGCTTGCGCGGACGCTCCTACGAGCGGTACTTC. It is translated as CASSLRGRSYERYF.

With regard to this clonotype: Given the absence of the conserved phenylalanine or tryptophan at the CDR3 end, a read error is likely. CDR3 sequence: CAWSEGTSVYNEQFL. CDR3 sequence (DNA): TGTGCCTGGAGCGAAGGGACTAGCGTCTACAATGAGCAGTTCCTC. The chain has TRBV30 and TRBJ2-1; TRBD2 matches 10 bases. CDR3 length: 15 amino acids. Trimming removed 3 bases from V and 3 bases from J; junction bases left unmatched: 5. Germline CDR1 and CDR2: GTSNPN and SVGIG (reference sequence).

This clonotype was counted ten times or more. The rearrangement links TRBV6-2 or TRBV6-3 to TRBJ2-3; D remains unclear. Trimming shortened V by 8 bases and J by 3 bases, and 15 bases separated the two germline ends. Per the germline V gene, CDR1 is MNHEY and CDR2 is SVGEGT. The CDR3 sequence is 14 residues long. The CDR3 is CASADLLRTDTQYF. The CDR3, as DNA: TGTGCCAGCGCTGACCTCCTTCGTACAGATACGCAGTATTTT.

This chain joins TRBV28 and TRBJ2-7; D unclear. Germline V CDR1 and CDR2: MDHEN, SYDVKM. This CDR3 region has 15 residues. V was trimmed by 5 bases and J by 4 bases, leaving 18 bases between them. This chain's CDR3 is CASSLRCRREYEQYF. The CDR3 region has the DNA TGTGCCAGCAGTCTTCGGTGCCGACGTGAGTACGAGCAGTACTTC. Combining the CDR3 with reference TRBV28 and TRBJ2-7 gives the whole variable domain DVKVTQSSRYLVKRTGEKVFLECVQDMDHENMFWYRQDPGLGLRLIYFSYDVKMKEKGDIPEGYSVSREKKERFSLILESASTNQTSMYLCASSLRCRREYEQYFGPGTRLTVT.

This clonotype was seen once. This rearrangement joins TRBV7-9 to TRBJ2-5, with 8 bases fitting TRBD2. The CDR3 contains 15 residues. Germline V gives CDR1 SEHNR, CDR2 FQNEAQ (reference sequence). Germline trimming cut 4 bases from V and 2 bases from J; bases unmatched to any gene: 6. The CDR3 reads CASSSPGGKQETQYF. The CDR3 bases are TGTGCCAGCAGCTCCCCGGGGGGGAAGCAAGAGACCCAGTACTTC. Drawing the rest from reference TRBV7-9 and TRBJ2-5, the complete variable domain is DTGVSQNPRHKITKRGQNVTFRCDPISEHNRLYWYRQTLGQGPEFLTYFQNEAQLEKSRLLSDRFSAERPKGSFSTLEIQRTEQGDSAMYLCASSSPGGKQETQYFGPGTRLLVL.

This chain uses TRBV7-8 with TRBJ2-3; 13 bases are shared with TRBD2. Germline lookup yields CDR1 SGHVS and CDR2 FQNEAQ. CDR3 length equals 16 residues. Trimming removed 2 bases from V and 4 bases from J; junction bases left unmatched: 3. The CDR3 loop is CASSLRTSGGSDTQYF. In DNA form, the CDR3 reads TGTGCCAGCAGCTTACGGACTAGCGGGGGATCAGATACGCAGTATTTT.

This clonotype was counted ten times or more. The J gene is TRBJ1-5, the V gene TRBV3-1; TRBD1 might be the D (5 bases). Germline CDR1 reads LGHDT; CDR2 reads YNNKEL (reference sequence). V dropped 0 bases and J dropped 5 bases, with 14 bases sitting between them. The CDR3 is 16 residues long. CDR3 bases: TGTGCCAGCAGCCAAGACCCCCCAGGGAGCGATCAGCCCCAGCATTTT. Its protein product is CASSQDPPGSDQPQHF.

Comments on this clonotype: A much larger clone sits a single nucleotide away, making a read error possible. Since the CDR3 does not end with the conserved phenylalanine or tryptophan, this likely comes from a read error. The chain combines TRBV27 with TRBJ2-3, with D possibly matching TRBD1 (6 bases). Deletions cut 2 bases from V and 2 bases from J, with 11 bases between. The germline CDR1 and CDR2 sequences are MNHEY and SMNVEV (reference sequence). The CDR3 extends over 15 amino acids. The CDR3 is CASSLIGGSTDTQYS. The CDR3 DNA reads TGTGCCAGCAGTTTAATAGGGGGTTCCACAGATACGCAGTATTCT.

The CDR3 DNA is TGCGCCAGCTGCGCAGACAGAGACGGGGAGCTGTTTTTT. The encoded protein is CASCADRDGELFF. The V call is TRBV5-1, the J call TRBJ2-2; perhaps TRBD1 as D (5 bases). Germline CDR1 SGHRS, CDR2 YFSETQ. There are 13 residues in the CDR3. V lost 7 bases, J lost 7 bases, and 14 bases lay in between.

Here the CDR3 reads CASSTGSNQPQHF. CDR3 bases: TGTGCCAGCAGTACGGGAAGCAATCAGCCCCAGCATTTT. This chain links TRBV27 with TRBJ1-5, with no clear D. Trimming removed 5 bases at V and 1 base at J, with 6 bases between. This CDR3 has 13 amino acids. Germline values: CDR1 MNHEY, CDR2 SMNVEV (reference sequence).

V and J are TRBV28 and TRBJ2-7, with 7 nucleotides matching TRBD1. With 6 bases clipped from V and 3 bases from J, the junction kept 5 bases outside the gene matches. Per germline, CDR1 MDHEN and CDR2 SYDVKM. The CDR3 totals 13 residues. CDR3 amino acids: CASRGTVFYEQYF. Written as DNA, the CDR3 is TGTGCCAGCAGGGGGACAGTTTTCTACGAGCAGTACTTC.

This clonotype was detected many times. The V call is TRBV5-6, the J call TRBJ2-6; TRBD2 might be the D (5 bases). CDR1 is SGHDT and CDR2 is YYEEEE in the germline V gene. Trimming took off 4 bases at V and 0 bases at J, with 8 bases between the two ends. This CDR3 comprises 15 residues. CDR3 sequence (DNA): TGTGCCAGCAGCCCCGAGGGCTCTGGGGCCAACGTCCTGACTTTC. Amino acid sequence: CASSPEGSGANVLTF. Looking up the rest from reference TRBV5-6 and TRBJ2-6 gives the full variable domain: DAGVTQSPTHLIKTRGQQVTLRCSPKSGHDTVSWYQQALGQGPQFIFQYYEEEERQRGNFPDRFSGHQFPNYSSELNVNALLLGDSALYLCASSPEGSGANVLTFGAGSRLTVL.

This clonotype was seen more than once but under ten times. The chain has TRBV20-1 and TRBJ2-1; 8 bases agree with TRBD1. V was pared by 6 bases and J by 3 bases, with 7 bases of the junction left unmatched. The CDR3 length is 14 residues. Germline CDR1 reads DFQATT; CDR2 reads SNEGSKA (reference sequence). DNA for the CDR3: TGCAGTGCAACCAGGGGGCGCATCTACAATGAGCAGTTCTTC. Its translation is CSATRGRIYNEQFF.

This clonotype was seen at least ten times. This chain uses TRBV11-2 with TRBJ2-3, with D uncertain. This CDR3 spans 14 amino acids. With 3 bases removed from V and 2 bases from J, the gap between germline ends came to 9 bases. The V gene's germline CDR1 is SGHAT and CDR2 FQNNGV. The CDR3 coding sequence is TGTGCCAGCAGCTTTGGCACCTACACAGATACGCAGTATTTT. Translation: CASSFGTYTDTQYF.

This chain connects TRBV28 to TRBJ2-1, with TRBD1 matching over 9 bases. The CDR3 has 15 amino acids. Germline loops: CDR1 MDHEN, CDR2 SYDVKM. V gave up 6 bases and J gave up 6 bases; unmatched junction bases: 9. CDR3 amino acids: CASSPGTGLFNEQFF. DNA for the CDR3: TGTGCCAGCAGCCCCGGGACAGGGCTGTTCAATGAGCAGTTCTTC.

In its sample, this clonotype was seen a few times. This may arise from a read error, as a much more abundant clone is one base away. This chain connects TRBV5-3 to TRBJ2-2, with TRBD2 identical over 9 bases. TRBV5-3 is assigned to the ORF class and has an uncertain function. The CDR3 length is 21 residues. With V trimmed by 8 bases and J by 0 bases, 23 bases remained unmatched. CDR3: CASGFGRTSVDHSANTGELFF. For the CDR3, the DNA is TGTGCCAGCGGCTTCGGGCGGACTAGCGTGGATCACTCCGCGAACACCGGGGAGCTGTTTTTT.

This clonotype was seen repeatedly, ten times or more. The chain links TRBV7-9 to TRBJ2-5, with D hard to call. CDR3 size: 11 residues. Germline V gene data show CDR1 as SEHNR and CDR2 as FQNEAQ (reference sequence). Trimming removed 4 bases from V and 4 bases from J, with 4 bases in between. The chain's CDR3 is CASSSPETQYF. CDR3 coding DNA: TGTGCCAGCAGCTCCCCAGAGACCCAGTACTTC.

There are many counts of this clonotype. The CDR3 region is CASSYPTGDLFF. CDR3 nucleotides: TGTGCCAGCAGTTACCCGACCGGGGACCTGTTTTTT. The gene calls are TRBV6-2 or TRBV6-3 and TRBJ1-4; a possible D gene is TRBD1 (5 bases). V lost 2 bases and J lost 14, with 12 bases in between. Germline V lookup: CDR1 MNHEY, CDR2 SVGEGT. This CDR3 region has 12 residues.

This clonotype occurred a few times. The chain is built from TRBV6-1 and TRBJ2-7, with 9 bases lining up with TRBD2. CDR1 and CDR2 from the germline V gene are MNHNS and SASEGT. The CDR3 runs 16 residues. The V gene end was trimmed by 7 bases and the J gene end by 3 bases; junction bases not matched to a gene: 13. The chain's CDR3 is CASTPAAAGGYYEQYF. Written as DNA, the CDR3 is TGTGCCAGCACCCCCGCGGCGGCGGGAGGGTACTACGAGCAGTACTTC.